Listed below are T cell receptor beta chains from one sample, sequenced in a study of blood T cell repertoires in COVID-19. The protocol was immunoSEQ multiplex PCR, while the TCRdb copy is restricted to in-frame clones and leaves out a portion. Of approximately 150,000 clones in the sample, more than 65% are singletons; the top ten hold approximately 16%. The sample taken for sequencing was PBMCs or T cells enriched from blood (not recorded which). Receptor source: a man aged 45-65 years who had recovered from COVID-19. CDR3s include the opening cysteine and the closing phenylalanine or tryptophan. Each record gives: J gene, clone size, D gene, V gene, CDR3 DNA, CDR3 protein. D genes are given only for firm matches. Expanded clones get a size class; other rows say once, few or many, or leave the size out.

J gene: TRBJ1-2; clone size: once; D gene: TRBD1; V gene: TRBV18; CDR3 DNA: TGTGCCAGCTCACCTCCCGGACAGGGGGTCTATGGCTACACCTTC; CDR3 protein: CASSPPGQGVYGYTF
J gene: TRBJ1-6; clone size: -; D gene: TRBD1; V gene: TRBV3-1/TRBV3-2; CDR3 DNA: TGTGCCAGCAGCCAAGCGACAGGGATTGTCTATAATTCACCCCTCCACTTT; CDR3 protein: CASSQATGIVYNSPLHF
J gene: TRBJ2-2; clone size: -; D gene: TRBD1; V gene: TRBV3-1/TRBV3-2; CDR3 DNA: TGTGCCAGCAGCCAAGATCTAGGACAGGGAGCAATGAAGCTGTTTTTT; CDR3 protein: CASSQDLGQGAMKLFF
J gene: TRBJ2-1; clone size: -; D gene: TRBD2; V gene: TRBV5-1; CDR3 DNA: TGCGCCAGCAGCAGAAGACTAGCGGGGGGGAACAATGAGCAGTTCTTC; CDR3 protein: CASSRRLAGGNNEQFF
J gene: TRBJ1-2; clone size: -; D gene: TRBD1; V gene: TRBV10-3; CDR3 DNA: TGTGCCATCAGTGGGGGACAGGGCTTTTATGGCTACACCTTC; CDR3 protein: CAISGGQGFYGYTF
J gene: TRBJ1-2; clone size: -; D gene: -; V gene: TRBV9; CDR3 DNA: TGTGCCAGCAGCGCCCAGGGGTTGGGTGGCTACACCTTC; CDR3 protein: CASSAQGLGGYTF
J gene: TRBJ1-4; clone size: -; D gene: -; V gene: TRBV11-2; CDR3 DNA: TGTGCCAGCAGCTTAGTAGCGGGGGTGGCCAGCGCAACTAATGAAAAACTGTTTTTT; CDR3 protein: CASSLVAGVASATNEKLFF
J gene: TRBJ1-5; clone size: -; D gene: TRBD1; V gene: TRBV18; CDR3 DNA: TGTGCCAGCTCACCCGGACAGGGGGCGCGTCAGCCCCAGCATTTT; CDR3 protein: CASSPGQGARQPQHF
J gene: TRBJ1-3; clone size: -; D gene: -; V gene: TRBV30; CDR3 DNA: TGTGCCTGGAGCGCCGGAGCTGGAAACACCATATATTTT; CDR3 protein: CAWSAGAGNTIYF
J gene: TRBJ2-3; clone size: -; D gene: -; V gene: TRBV5-1; CDR3 DNA: TGCGCCAGCAGCACTGGACAGCATTCTAGCACAGATACGCAGTATTTT; CDR3 protein: CASSTGQHSSTDTQYF
J gene: TRBJ1-5; clone size: -; D gene: -; V gene: TRBV9; CDR3 DNA: TGTGCCAGCAGTAGAGCGGGGGCTGGCAATCAGCCCCAGCATTTT; CDR3 protein: CASSRAGAGNQPQHF
J gene: TRBJ2-7; clone size: few; D gene: -; V gene: TRBV28; CDR3 DNA: TGTGCCACCTCGCTACACGAGCAGTACTTC; CDR3 protein: CATSLHEQYF
J gene: TRBJ1-4; clone size: -; D gene: -; V gene: TRBV9; CDR3 DNA: TGTGCCAGCAGCCCCAACAGGGAAGCTAAGGAAAAACTGTTTTTT; CDR3 protein: CASSPNREAKEKLFF
J gene: TRBJ1-5; clone size: few; D gene: -; V gene: TRBV19; CDR3 DNA: TGTGCCAGTAGTATTATCGAACAGGTGAGTCAGCCCCAGCATTTT; CDR3 protein: CASSIIEQVSQPQHF
J gene: TRBJ1-1; clone size: -; D gene: -; V gene: TRBV6-4; CDR3 DNA: TGTGCCAGCAGACCTGGACATGGGGGGTCTGGGAACACTGAAGCTTTCTTT; CDR3 protein: CASRPGHGGSGNTEAFF
J gene: TRBJ1-1; clone size: few; D gene: TRBD1; V gene: TRBV6-5; CDR3 DNA: TGTGCCAGCAGTTTGAGACAGGGCGTGAACACTGAAGCTTTCTTT; CDR3 protein: CASSLRQGVNTEAFF
J gene: TRBJ1-1; clone size: few; D gene: -; V gene: TRBV9; CDR3 DNA: TGTGCCAGCAGCGCCAGGATTCACACTGAAGCTTTCTTT; CDR3 protein: CASSARIHTEAFF
J gene: TRBJ1-1; clone size: -; D gene: -; V gene: TRBV5-1; CDR3 DNA: TGCGCCAGCAGCCCCGGGGAGAACACTGAAGCTTTCTTT; CDR3 protein: CASSPGENTEAFF
J gene: TRBJ2-2; clone size: few; D gene: TRBD1; V gene: TRBV29-1; CDR3 DNA: TGCAGCGTCGAGTACGGGACAGTGAACACCGGGGAGCTGTTTTTT; CDR3 protein: CSVEYGTVNTGELFF
J gene: TRBJ1-2; clone size: -; D gene: -; V gene: TRBV28; CDR3 DNA: TGTGCCAGCAGTTCCCTGTCCGTAGGCGGTGGCTACACCTTC; CDR3 protein: CASSSLSVGGGYTF
J gene: TRBJ2-1; clone size: -; D gene: -; V gene: TRBV5-6; CDR3 DNA: TGTGCCAGCAGCCAATGGGGGGGCGGTACCTACAATGAGCAGTTCTTC; CDR3 protein: CASSQWGGGTYNEQFF
J gene: TRBJ1-5; clone size: -; D gene: TRBD1; V gene: TRBV9; CDR3 DNA: TGTGCCAGCAGCCCCGGGACAGGGGTTCAGCCTCAGCATTTT; CDR3 protein: CASSPGTGVQPQHF